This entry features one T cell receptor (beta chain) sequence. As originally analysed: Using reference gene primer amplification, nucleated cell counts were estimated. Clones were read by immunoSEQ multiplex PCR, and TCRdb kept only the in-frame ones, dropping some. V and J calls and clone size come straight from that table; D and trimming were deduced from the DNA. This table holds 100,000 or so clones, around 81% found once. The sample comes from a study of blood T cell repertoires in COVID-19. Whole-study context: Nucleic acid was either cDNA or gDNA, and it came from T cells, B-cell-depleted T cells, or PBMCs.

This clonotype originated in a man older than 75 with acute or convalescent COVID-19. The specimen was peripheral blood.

CDR3 sequence reads: CASSLSPRAGRYEQYF. CDR3 coding DNA: TGTGCCAGCAGCTTATCCCCAAGGGCGGGAAGGTACGAGCAGTACTTC. The chain carries TRBV5-6 and TRBJ2-7, with a weak D call TRBD2 (6 bases). Between the trimmed V and J ends, which lost 2 bases and 4 bases, there was a span of 19 bases. This CDR3 comprises 16 residues. The germline V gene encodes CDR1 SGHDT and CDR2 YYEEEE.